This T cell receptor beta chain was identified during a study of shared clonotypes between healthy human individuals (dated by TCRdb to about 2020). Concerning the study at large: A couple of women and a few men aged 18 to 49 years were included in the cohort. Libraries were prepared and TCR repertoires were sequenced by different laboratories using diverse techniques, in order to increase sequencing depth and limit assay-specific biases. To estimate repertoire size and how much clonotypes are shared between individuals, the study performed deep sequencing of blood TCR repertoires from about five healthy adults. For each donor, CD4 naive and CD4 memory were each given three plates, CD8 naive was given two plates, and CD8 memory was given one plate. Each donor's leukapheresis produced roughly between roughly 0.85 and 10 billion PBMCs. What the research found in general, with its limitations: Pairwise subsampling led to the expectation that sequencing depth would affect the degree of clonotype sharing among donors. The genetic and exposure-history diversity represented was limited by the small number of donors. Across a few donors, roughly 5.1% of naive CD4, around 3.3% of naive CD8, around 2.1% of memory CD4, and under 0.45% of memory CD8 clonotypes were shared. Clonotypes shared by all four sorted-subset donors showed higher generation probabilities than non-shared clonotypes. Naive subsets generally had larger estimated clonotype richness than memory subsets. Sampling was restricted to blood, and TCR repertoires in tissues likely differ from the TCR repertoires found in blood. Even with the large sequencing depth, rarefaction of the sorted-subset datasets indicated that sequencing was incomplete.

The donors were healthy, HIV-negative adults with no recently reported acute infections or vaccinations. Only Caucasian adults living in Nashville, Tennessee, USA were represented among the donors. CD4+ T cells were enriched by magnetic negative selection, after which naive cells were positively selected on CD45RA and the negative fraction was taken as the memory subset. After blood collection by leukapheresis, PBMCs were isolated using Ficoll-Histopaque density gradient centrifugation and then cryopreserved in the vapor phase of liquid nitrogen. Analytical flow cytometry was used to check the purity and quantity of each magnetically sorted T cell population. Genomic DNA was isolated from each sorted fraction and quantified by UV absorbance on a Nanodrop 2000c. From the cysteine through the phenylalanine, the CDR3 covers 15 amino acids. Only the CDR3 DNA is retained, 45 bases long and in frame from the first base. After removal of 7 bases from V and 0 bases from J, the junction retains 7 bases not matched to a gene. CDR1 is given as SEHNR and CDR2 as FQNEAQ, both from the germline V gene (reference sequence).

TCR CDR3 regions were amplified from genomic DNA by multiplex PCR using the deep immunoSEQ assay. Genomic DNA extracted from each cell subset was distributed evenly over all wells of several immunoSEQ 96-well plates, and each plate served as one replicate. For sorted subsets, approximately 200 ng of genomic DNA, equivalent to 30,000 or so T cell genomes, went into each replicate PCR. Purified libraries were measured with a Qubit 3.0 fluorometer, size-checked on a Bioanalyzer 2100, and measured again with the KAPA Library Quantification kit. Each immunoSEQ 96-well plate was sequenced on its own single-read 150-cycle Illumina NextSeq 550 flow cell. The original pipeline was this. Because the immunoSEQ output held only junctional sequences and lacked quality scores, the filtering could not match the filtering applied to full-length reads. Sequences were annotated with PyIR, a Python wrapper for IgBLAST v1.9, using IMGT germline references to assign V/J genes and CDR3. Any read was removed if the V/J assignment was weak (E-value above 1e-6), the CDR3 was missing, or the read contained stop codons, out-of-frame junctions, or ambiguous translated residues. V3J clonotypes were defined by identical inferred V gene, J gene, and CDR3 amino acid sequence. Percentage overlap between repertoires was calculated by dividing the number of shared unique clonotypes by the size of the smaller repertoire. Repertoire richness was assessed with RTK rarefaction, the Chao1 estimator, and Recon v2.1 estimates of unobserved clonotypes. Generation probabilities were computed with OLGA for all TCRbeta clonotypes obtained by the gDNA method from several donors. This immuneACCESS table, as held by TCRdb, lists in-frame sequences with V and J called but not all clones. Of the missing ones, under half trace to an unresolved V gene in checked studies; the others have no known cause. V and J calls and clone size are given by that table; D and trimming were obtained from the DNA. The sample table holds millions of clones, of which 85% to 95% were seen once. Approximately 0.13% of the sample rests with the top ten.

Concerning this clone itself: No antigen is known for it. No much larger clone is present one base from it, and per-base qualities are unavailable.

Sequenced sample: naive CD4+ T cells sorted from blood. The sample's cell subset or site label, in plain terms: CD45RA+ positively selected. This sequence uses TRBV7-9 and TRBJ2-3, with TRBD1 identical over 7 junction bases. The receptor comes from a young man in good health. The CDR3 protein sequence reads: CASTEGGRSTDTQYF. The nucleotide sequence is TGTGCCAGCACCGAAGGGGGCAGGAGCACAGATACGCAGTATTTT.